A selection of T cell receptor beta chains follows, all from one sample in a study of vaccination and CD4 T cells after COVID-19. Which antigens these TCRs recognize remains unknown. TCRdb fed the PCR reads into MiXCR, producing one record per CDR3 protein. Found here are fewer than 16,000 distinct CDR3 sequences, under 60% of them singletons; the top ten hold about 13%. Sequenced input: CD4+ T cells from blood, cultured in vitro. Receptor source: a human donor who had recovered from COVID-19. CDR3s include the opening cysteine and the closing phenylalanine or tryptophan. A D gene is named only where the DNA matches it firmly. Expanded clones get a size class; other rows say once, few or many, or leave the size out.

CDR3aa: CASSDRRINNQPQHF
CDR3nt: TGTGCCAGCAGTGATAGGCGGATTAACAATCAGCCCCAGCATTTT
j_gene: TRBJ1-5
d_gene: NA
v_gene: TRBV2
abundance: few
len: 15

CDR3aa: CVWGENTEAFF
CDR3nt: TGTGTGTGGGGGGAGAACACTGAAGCTTTCTTT
j_gene: TRBJ1-1
d_gene: NA
v_gene: TRBV30
abundance: NA
len: 11

CDR3aa: CSARTPGRGPSEAFF
CDR3nt: TGCAGTGCTCGCACCCCGGGCCGGGGACCCTCTGAAGCTTTCTTT
j_gene: TRBJ1-1
d_gene: NA
v_gene: TRBV20-1
abundance: few
len: 15

CDR3aa: CASSRESNTEAFF
CDR3nt: TGTGCCAGCAGCCGGGAGTCGAACACTGAAGCTTTCTTT
j_gene: TRBJ1-1
d_gene: NA
v_gene: TRBV11-3
abundance: NA
len: 13

CDR3aa: CASSLRAAYEQYF
CDR3nt: TGTGCCAGCAGCTTAAGGGCAGCTTACGAGCAGTACTTC
j_gene: TRBJ2-7
d_gene: NA
v_gene: TRBV7-9
abundance: few
len: 13

CDR3aa: CASRETGGQNSPLHF
CDR3nt: TGTGCCAGCAGAGAGACAGGGGGCCAGAATTCACCCCTCCACTTT
j_gene: TRBJ1-6
d_gene: TRBD1
v_gene: TRBV6-1
abundance: NA
len: 15

CDR3aa: CASSSSRANEQFF
CDR3nt: TGTGCCAGCAGCTCCTCCCGGGCGAATGAGCAGTTCTTC
j_gene: TRBJ2-1
d_gene: NA
v_gene: TRBV7-3
abundance: NA
len: 13

CDR3aa: CASSNLAEAGLAGVGTQYF
CDR3nt: TGTGCCAGCAGTAACCTGGCAGAAGCCGGACTAGCGGGAGTGGGGACCCAGTACTTC
j_gene: TRBJ2-5
d_gene: TRBD2
v_gene: TRBV6-2/TRBV6-3
abundance: NA
len: 19

CDR3aa: CATSRDGDPGQYF
CDR3nt: TGTGCCACCAGCAGAGATGGGGACCCCGGGCAGTACTTC
j_gene: TRBJ2-7
d_gene: NA
v_gene: TRBV15
abundance: NA
len: 13

CDR3aa: CASSRLGTGVLPLHF
CDR3nt: TGTGCCAGCAGCCGCCTCGGGACAGGGGTTCTACCCCTCCACTTT
j_gene: TRBJ1-6
d_gene: TRBD1
v_gene: TRBV14
abundance: NA
len: 15

CDR3aa: CASSARLGGEEQFF
CDR3nt: TGTGCCAGCAGCGCCCGTCTAGGAGGGGAAGAGCAGTTCTTC
j_gene: TRBJ2-1
d_gene: NA
v_gene: TRBV9
abundance: NA
len: 14

CDR3aa: CASTLSGGPSYEQYF
CDR3nt: TGTGCCAGCACCCTTAGCGGGGGACCCTCCTACGAGCAGTACTTC
j_gene: TRBJ2-7
d_gene: TRBD2
v_gene: TRBV2
abundance: NA
len: 15

CDR3aa: CASSDAGIAKNTEAFF
CDR3nt: TGCGCCAGCAGTGATGCCGGGATAGCGAAGAACACTGAAGCTTTCTTT
j_gene: TRBJ1-1
d_gene: NA
v_gene: TRBV10-1
abundance: NA
len: 16

CDR3aa: CASSLAGAVNTEAFF
CDR3nt: TGCGCCAGCAGCTTGGCAGGGGCGGTGAACACTGAAGCTTTCTTT
j_gene: TRBJ1-1
d_gene: NA
v_gene: TRBV5-1
abundance: NA
len: 15

CDR3aa: CSASQGARTEAFF
CDR3nt: TGCAGTGCTTCGCAGGGGGCGCGTACTGAAGCTTTCTTT
j_gene: TRBJ1-1
d_gene: TRBD1
v_gene: TRBV20-1
abundance: NA
len: 13

CDR3aa: CASSGRRPGELFF
CDR3nt: TGTGCCAGCTCCGGGCGTCGGCCCGGGGAGCTGTTTTTT
j_gene: TRBJ2-2
d_gene: NA
v_gene: TRBV6-1
abundance: few
len: 13

CDR3aa: CASTPRGKGSPGYNEQFF
CDR3nt: TGTGCCAGCACCCCGCGGGGGAAGGGGTCGCCTGGCTACAATGAGCAGTTCTTC
j_gene: TRBJ2-1
d_gene: TRBD2
v_gene: TRBV7-2
abundance: NA
len: 18

CDR3aa: CASRGRRGPGEQYF
CDR3nt: TGTGCCAGCAGAGGTCGGCGAGGGCCAGGCGAGCAGTACTTC
j_gene: TRBJ2-7
d_gene: NA
v_gene: TRBV6-1
abundance: few
len: 14

CDR3aa: CASSAVDRVGETQYF
CDR3nt: TGTGCCAGTAGTGCCGTCGACAGGGTCGGGGAGACCCAGTACTTC
j_gene: TRBJ2-5
d_gene: TRBD1
v_gene: TRBV19
abundance: few
len: 15

CDR3aa: CASSAQGWQGAYEQYF
CDR3nt: TGTGCCAGCAGCGCCCAGGGGTGGCAGGGGGCCTACGAGCAGTACTTC
j_gene: TRBJ2-7
d_gene: TRBD1
v_gene: TRBV28
abundance: NA
len: 16

CDR3aa: CASSSDRGNSPLHF
CDR3nt: TGTGCCAGCAGCTCGGACAGGGGGAATTCACCCCTCCACTTT
j_gene: TRBJ1-6
d_gene: TRBD1
v_gene: TRBV5-4
abundance: NA
len: 14

CDR3aa: CASSVRGGAEAFF
CDR3nt: TGTGCCAGCAGCGTCAGGGGGGGCGCTGAAGCTTTCTTT
j_gene: TRBJ1-1
d_gene: TRBD1
v_gene: TRBV7-2
abundance: few
len: 13

CDR3aa: CASSPGGGGYTF
CDR3nt: TGTGCCAGCAGCCCTGGGGGGGGTGGCTACACCTTC
j_gene: TRBJ1-2
d_gene: NA
v_gene: TRBV7-9
abundance: few
len: 12

CDR3aa: CASSLDRGQPQHF
CDR3nt: TGTGCCAGCAGCTTAGACAGGGGGCAGCCCCAGCATTTT
j_gene: TRBJ1-5
d_gene: TRBD1
v_gene: TRBV11-2
abundance: NA
len: 13

CDR3aa: CASSKIWGREQYF
CDR3nt: TGTGCCAGCAGCAAGATTTGGGGTCGAGAGCAGTACTTC
j_gene: TRBJ2-7
d_gene: NA
v_gene: TRBV7-2
abundance: NA
len: 13

CDR3aa: CASSGDRYTEAFF
CDR3nt: TGTGCCAGTAGTGGAGACAGATACACTGAAGCTTTCTTT
j_gene: TRBJ1-1
d_gene: NA
v_gene: TRBV19
abundance: NA
len: 13

CDR3aa: CSAALGSETQYF
CDR3nt: TGCAGTGCGGCTCTGGGGTCGGAGACCCAGTACTTC
j_gene: TRBJ2-5
d_gene: NA
v_gene: TRBV20-1
abundance: NA
len: 12

CDR3aa: CASSYSGYEFF
CDR3nt: TGTGCCAGCAGTTACTCGGGATACGAGTTCTTC
j_gene: TRBJ2-1
d_gene: NA
v_gene: TRBV6-5
abundance: NA
len: 11

CDR3aa: CASSLGAADTQYF
CDR3nt: TGTGCCAGCAGCTTAGGGGCTGCAGATACGCAGTATTTT
j_gene: TRBJ2-3
d_gene: NA
v_gene: TRBV7-2
abundance: NA
len: 13

CDR3aa: CASSLRQGGNSPLHF
CDR3nt: TGTGCCAGCAGCCTCCGACAGGGAGGTAATTCACCCCTCCACTTT
j_gene: TRBJ1-6
d_gene: TRBD1
v_gene: TRBV7-2
abundance: NA
len: 15

CDR3aa: CASSMARGRTEAFF
CDR3nt: TGTGCCAGTAGTATGGCCAGGGGGCGGACTGAAGCTTTCTTT
j_gene: TRBJ1-1
d_gene: TRBD1
v_gene: TRBV19
abundance: few
len: 14

CDR3aa: CASSYGGSGRGNEQFF
CDR3nt: TGTGCCAGCAGTTACGGTGGTAGCGGGAGAGGGAATGAGCAGTTCTTC
j_gene: TRBJ2-1
d_gene: TRBD2
v_gene: TRBV6-2/TRBV6-3
abundance: few
len: 16

CDR3aa: CASGLVLGREASDYGYTF
CDR3nt: TGTGCTAGTGGTTTGGTACTCGGCAGGGAGGCAAGTGACTATGGCTACACCTTC
j_gene: TRBJ1-2
d_gene: NA
v_gene: TRBV12-5
abundance: NA
len: 18

CDR3aa: CASSLWTGGRTEAFF
CDR3nt: TGCGCCAGCAGCCTTTGGACAGGGGGGCGCACTGAAGCTTTCTTT
j_gene: TRBJ1-1
d_gene: TRBD1
v_gene: TRBV5-1
abundance: once
len: 15

CDR3aa: CASSLLAQETQYF
CDR3nt: TGTGCCAGCAGCTTACTGGCCCAAGAGACCCAGTACTTC
j_gene: TRBJ2-5
d_gene: NA
v_gene: TRBV7-2
abundance: NA
len: 13

CDR3aa: CASSPEGGYQPQHF
CDR3nt: TGTGCCAGCAGCCCCGAGGGAGGCTATCAGCCCCAGCATTTT
j_gene: TRBJ1-5
d_gene: NA
v_gene: TRBV6-2/TRBV6-3
abundance: NA
len: 14

CDR3aa: CASSPRTSGGAIDTQYF
CDR3nt: TGTGCCAGCAGCCCTAGGACTAGCGGGGGGGCCATAGATACGCAGTATTTT
j_gene: TRBJ2-3
d_gene: TRBD2
v_gene: TRBV7-2
abundance: NA
len: 17

CDR3aa: CASSLFEGRGEQFF
CDR3nt: TGCGCCAGCAGCTTGTTTGAGGGACGGGGTGAGCAGTTCTTC
j_gene: TRBJ2-1
d_gene: NA
v_gene: TRBV5-1
abundance: once
len: 14

CDR3aa: CSVGTGGDYGYTF
CDR3nt: TGCAGCGTTGGTACAGGGGGCGACTATGGCTACACCTTC
j_gene: TRBJ1-2
d_gene: TRBD1
v_gene: TRBV29-1
abundance: NA
len: 13

CDR3aa: CACSLRQGNQPQHF
CDR3nt: TGTGCCTGCAGCCTCAGACAGGGTAATCAGCCCCAGCATTTT
j_gene: TRBJ1-5
d_gene: TRBD1
v_gene: TRBV7-2
abundance: NA
len: 14